This entry concerns a single TCR beta chain. Its antigen is not known. This specimen comes from a study of CD8 T cells in ankylosing spondylitis. Libraries of TCR beta came from quantitative 5'-RACE with molecular barcodes. TCRdb recomputed calls from the 5' RACE reads with MiXCR, one row per CDR3 protein. The table records under 950,000 distinct CDR3 sequences, about 20% of them present only once. Study-level results: Several highly homologous variants formed a TCR beta motif that appeared characteristic of ankylosing spondylitis blood. Clones linked to disease were reported to show significant enrichment in matched ankylosing spondylitis synovial fluid.

Germline assignment: CDR1 SGHRS and CDR2 YFSETQ. This CDR3 is built from 17 residues. V shed 0 bases and J shed 4 bases, with 16 bases lying between them. This chain connects TRBV5-1 to TRBJ2-2; tentatively, D is TRBD1 or TRBD2 (5 bases each). The specimen was blood, either unsorted or a sorted T cell fraction (not recorded which). The sequence came from a male donor with ankylosing spondylitis. The CDR3 DNA follows: TGCGCCAGCAGCTTGGGATCGGGACCCCTCGGCACCGGGGAGCTGTTTTTT. Its translation: CASSLGSGPLGTGELFF.